This T cell receptor (beta chain) was retrieved from a study of cytomegalovirus exposure and HLA in healthy donors. Whole-study results and caveats: For most TCR sequences rarity was the rule, although some public TCRs occurred in many donors. A later analysis linked a missense variant in DCLRE1C to the trimming of TCR beta V and J genes.

A note on this clone: Its antigen is still unknown.

PCR involved 60 Vbeta and 13 Jbeta primers. TCRdb keeps only in-frame clones here, not all; method: immunoSEQ multiplex PCR. This sample's table has around 60,000 clones. This receptor was taken from a woman aged 18-29 years in good health and CMV-seronegative. The specimen sequenced was PBMCs.

The CDR3 DNA follows: TGTGCCAGCAGCTTAGATCCGGGACAGGGGAACACTGAAGCTTTCTTT. Its translation: CASSLDPGQGNTEAFF. The V call is TRBV11-1, the J call TRBJ1-1; the match to TRBD1 covers 9 bases. After removal of 1 base from V and 1 base from J, the junction contained 4 bases not matched to a gene. The CDR3 sequence is 16 residues long. Per germline, CDR1 SGHAT and CDR2 FQDESV (reference sequence).